This TCR beta chain is drawn from a study of OX40 agonist ivuxolimab in advanced cancers. For the wider study: Ivuxolimab was an agonistic, fully human IgG2 monoclonal antibody directed against OX40 (CD134), a costimulatory receptor. Intravenous ivuxolimab was administered to patients every 2 weeks at six dose levels: 0.01, 0.1, 0.3, 1.5, 3 and 10 mg/kg. The paper reports the monotherapy dose-escalation portion (N = 52 patients) of the phase I ivuxolimab trial. Among the roughly 52 dose-escalation patients, some 19 had hepatocellular carcinoma, roughly 15 melanoma, 9 renal cell carcinoma and 9 head and neck cancer. Patients were allowed to have had prior anti-PD-1, anti-PD-L1 or anti-CTLA-4 therapy, and around 40% of the dose-escalation patients had previously received checkpoint inhibitors. Partial responses occurred in three dose-escalation patients, of whom one had hepatocellular carcinoma and two had cutaneous melanoma. The point of sequencing TCRbeta in the periphery was to test whether ivuxolimab changed TCR sequence diversity and drove clonal T-cell expansion. In the dose-escalation cohort, approximately 80% of patients were male, and the mean age was 60 years with a range of roughly 20 to 85. Here is what the overall study found, with its caveats: Which antigens the clonally expanded peripheral T cells were specific for was not determined. Partial responders in the 0.1-3.0 mg/kg groups had among the lowest normalized peripheral clonal expansion, especially among CD8+ T cells. Low levels of normalized T-cell clonal expansion were also seen in some nonresponding patients. At doses from 0.1 to 3.0 mg/kg, clonal expansion was seen in both CD4+ and CD8+ blood T cells between baseline and week 6. On average, CD8+ T cells showed more expanded clones than CD4+ T cells after ivuxolimab.

The trial excluded patients who had a history of autoimmune disease or who were on systemic immunosuppression. In every dose cohort, peripheral blood was drawn for TCR sequencing at baseline, cycle 4 day 1, and cycle 7 day 1. The samples were taken from a phase I, first-in-human, multicenter, open-label dose-escalation trial of ivuxolimab. Adults with locally advanced or metastatic melanoma, renal cell, hepatocellular, or head and neck squamous cell carcinoma were enrolled in the trial. Before TCR sequencing, CD4+ T cells and CD8+ T cells from peripheral blood were sorted into separate populations. From the cysteine through the phenylalanine, the CDR3 covers 16 amino acids. Only the CDR3 DNA stays, 48 bases, in frame from base 1. CDR1 SGHDN and CDR2 FVKESK were looked up in the germline V gene. Trimming leaves V shorter by 1 base and J shorter by 2 bases, with the junction holding 5 bases beyond the gene matches.

With respect to this clone: Its antigen is not yet known. No much larger clonotype is one base removed from it; base qualities were not supplied.

Genomic DNA was extracted from sorted cells for sequencing of the TCRbeta CDR3 region. TCRbeta CDR3 regions were sequenced using the immunoSEQ Assay. In TCRdb, the immuneACCESS table is reduced to in-frame sequences with V and J assigned. These tables do not hold every clone; where another copy was compared, an unresolved V gene accounts for under half, and the others remain unexplained. Present in this sample are roughly 7,000 clones, around 70% of which were seen just once. The ten most abundant clones make up more than 15% of the sample. Sequencing was performed on CD4+ or CD8+ T cells sorted from blood, taken in a trial of the OX40 agonist ivuxolimab. The sequence links TRBV14 to TRBJ2-3, with 8 bases matching TRBD2. This sequence originates from an adult with an advanced solid tumor such as melanoma, head and neck, liver or kidney cancer. The CDR3 corresponds to CASSQVGLGFTDTQYF. The DNA reads as follows: TGTGCCAGCAGCCAAGTGGGACTAGGGTTCACAGATACGCAGTATTTT.